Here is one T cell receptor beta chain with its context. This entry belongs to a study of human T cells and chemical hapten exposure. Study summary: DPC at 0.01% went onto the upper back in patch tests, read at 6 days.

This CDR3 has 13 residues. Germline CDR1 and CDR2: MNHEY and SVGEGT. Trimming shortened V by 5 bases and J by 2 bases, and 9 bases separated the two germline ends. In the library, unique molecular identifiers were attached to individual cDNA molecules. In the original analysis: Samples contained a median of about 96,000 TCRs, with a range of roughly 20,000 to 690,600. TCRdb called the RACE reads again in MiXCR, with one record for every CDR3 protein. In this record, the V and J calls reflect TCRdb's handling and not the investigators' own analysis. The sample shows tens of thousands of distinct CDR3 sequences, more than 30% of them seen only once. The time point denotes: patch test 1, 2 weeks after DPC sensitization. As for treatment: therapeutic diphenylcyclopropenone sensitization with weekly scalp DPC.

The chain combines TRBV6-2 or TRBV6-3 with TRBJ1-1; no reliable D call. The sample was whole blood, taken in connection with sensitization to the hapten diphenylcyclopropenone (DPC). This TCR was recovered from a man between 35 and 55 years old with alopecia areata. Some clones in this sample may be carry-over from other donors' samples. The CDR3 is CASSPLRNTEAFF. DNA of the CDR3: TGTGCCAGCAGTCCGCTGAGAAACACTGAAGCTTTCTTT.